The next 14 T cell receptor beta chains were all read from a single sample in a study of T cells in Graves' hyperthyroidism and ophthalmopathy. Amplification of TCR beta CDR3 regions was performed using RNA transcripts as template. The TCR CDR3 was amplified in a first-round RT-PCR using the HTBI primer set. TCRdb ran MiXCR on the multiplex PCR reads and lists one entry per CDR3 protein. The sample yields about 500,000 distinct CDR3 sequences, under 15% seen once. The sample taken for sequencing was blood. The receptors originated from a woman aged 18-29 years with Graves' hyperthyroidism.

Of note for this clonotype: A much bigger clone sits one base away, suggesting this may be a read error. The chain has TRBV30 and TRBJ1-6; unclear D gene. CDR3 length equals 12 residues. Per germline, CDR1 GTSNPN and CDR2 SVGIG (reference sequence). Trimming stripped 5 bases from V and 9 bases from J, with 11 bases between. The CDR3: CAWGQSISPLHF. The CDR3 nucleotides are TGTGCCTGGGGGCAGTCGATTTCACCCCTCCACTTT.

This clonotype was seen more than once but under ten times. This chain uses TRBV5-1 with TRBJ1-3, with 9 nucleotides matching TRBD1. The ends lost 2 bases at V and 1 base at J; junction bases unmatched: 7. CDR3 size: 17 residues. The germline V gene encodes CDR1 SGHRS and CDR2 YFSETQ. The CDR3 region is CASSFGPGTGSGNTIYF. In nucleotides, the CDR3 is TGCGCCAGCAGCTTTGGTCCTGGGACAGGGTCTGGAAACACCATATATTTT.

This clonotype was detected a few times. This rearrangement joins TRBV6-1 to TRBJ2-7; perhaps D is TRBD1 or TRBD2 (5 bases each). Deletions cut 6 bases from V and 9 bases from J, with 15 bases between. The CDR3 totals 12 residues. The germline gives CDR1 MNHNS, CDR2 SASEGT. The CDR3 DNA follows: TGTGCCAGCAGGACCGGGGCCCAGAGGCAGTACTTC. This gives the protein CASRTGAQRQYF.

This clonotype was found a few times. The chain has TRBV5-6 and TRBJ1-6, with D hard to call. The CDR3 spans 13 residues. Germline CDR1 reads SGHDT; CDR2 reads YYEEEE. V was pared by 1 base and J by 7 bases, with 6 bases between. The CDR3 nucleotides are TGTGCCAGCAGCTTGAATAGAAATTCACCCCTCCACTTT. Translation: CASSLNRNSPLHF.

As to this clonotype: Possible read error: a much larger clone is one base away. V gene TRBV10-3 combines with J gene TRBJ2-1, with TRBD2 as a possible D gene (5 bases). The CDR3 covers 11 residues. The V and J ends lost 8 bases and 8 bases respectively, with 10 bases between them. Germline V gene data show CDR1 as ENHRY and CDR2 as SYGVKD. As DNA, the CDR3 is TGTGCCATCTCGGGGAAGGATGAGCAGTTCTTC. It translates to CAISGKDEQFF.

This clonotype was observed many times. This chain uses TRBV12-3 or TRBV12-4 with TRBJ2-1; 7 bases are a match to TRBD2. The CDR3 sequence is 15 residues long. The J segment lost 6 bases and the V segment lost 3 bases, leaving 8 bases of the junction unmatched. CDR3 residues: CASSLRTSRANEQFF. DNA of the CDR3: TGTGCCAGCAGTTTGAGGACTAGTAGAGCCAATGAGCAGTTCTTC.

The table lists this clonotype with a few counts. The chain links TRBV5-1 to TRBJ2-5; D may be TRBD2 (6 bases). Germline loops: CDR1 SGHRS, CDR2 YFSETQ. The CDR3 totals 15 residues. V lost 1 base and J lost 2, with 12 bases in between. The CDR3 DNA sequence: TGCGCCAGCAGCTTGACGGCCGGACTACAAGAGACCCAGTACTTC. It yields the protein CASSLTAGLQETQYF.

This clonotype has ten or more counts. The chain has TRBV2 and TRBJ1-2, with D possibly TRBD1 on 6 matching bases. Germline loops: CDR1 SNHLY, CDR2 FYNNEI. This CDR3 has 15 residues. Between the trimmed V and J ends, which lost 6 bases and 8 bases, there was a span of 22 bases. The CDR3 DNA reads as TGTGCCAGCAGAAATCCGGGACACTTACCGGGGGGCTACACCTTC. As protein: CASRNPGHLPGGYTF.

In its sample, this clonotype was seen once. The chain employs TRBV27 and TRBJ1-2, with TRBD1 matching 12 bases. Per the germline V gene, CDR1 is MNHEY and CDR2 is SMNVEV (reference sequence). The CDR3 has 17 residues. Germline trimming cut 5 bases from V and 8 bases from J; bases unmatched to any gene: 15. The CDR3 is CASSGAGTGGAGRGYTF. In DNA, the CDR3 is TGTGCCAGCAGTGGTGCCGGGACAGGGGGCGCAGGAAGAGGCTACACCTTC.

This clonotype was recorded at least ten times. The chain has TRBV11-1 and TRBJ2-5; no firm D call. The CDR3 totals 13 residues. Germline CDR1 SGHAT, CDR2 FQDESV (reference sequence). Trimming took 3 bases from V and 3 from J, leaving 8 bases between them. CDR3 coding DNA: TGTGCCAGCAGCTTTCAGGATAAAGAGACCCAGTACTTC. Its translation is CASSFQDKETQYF.

This clonotype has ten or more counts. The chain uses TRBV2 and TRBJ2-3; 10 nucleotides agree with TRBD2. Trimming cost V 5 bases and J 6 bases; bases outside gene matches: 5. This CDR3 contains 14 residues. In germline, CDR1 is SNHLY, CDR2 FYNNEI. CDR3 residues: CASSSLAGEDTQYF. The DNA for the CDR3 is TGTGCCAGCAGTAGCCTAGCGGGAGAGGATACGCAGTATTTT.

This clonotype has at least ten counts. The chain is built from TRBV12-3 or TRBV12-4 and TRBJ2-7; TRBD1 is a possible D gene (6 bases). The V and J ends lost 5 bases and 3 bases respectively, with 14 bases between them. The CDR3 is 14 residues long. The CDR3 region has the DNA TGTGCCAGCAGTCCAGGGACAAGGGACTACGAGCAGTACTTC. Translated, it gives CASSPGTRDYEQYF.

This clonotype was counted a few times. The chain joins TRBV24-1 to TRBJ2-3; 10 bases line up with TRBD2. Trimming removed 3 bases from V and 1 base from J; junction bases left unmatched: 3. The CDR3 loop spans 16 amino acids. Germline V lookup: CDR1 KGHDR, CDR2 SFDVKD. The CDR3 bases are TGTGCCACCAGTGATCCCGGGACTAGCGGCACAGATACGCAGTATTTT. As protein: CATSDPGTSGTDTQYF.

This clonotype was counted many times. This chain connects TRBV29-1 to TRBJ2-1; TRBD2 matches 9 bases. Germline trimming cut 3 bases from V and 7 bases from J; bases unmatched to any gene: 7. The CDR3 extends over 14 amino acids. Per the germline V gene, CDR1 is SQVTM and CDR2 is ANQGSEA. The CDR3 coding sequence is TGCAGCGTTGATGCTAGCGGGGTTAGTAATGAGCAGTTCTTC. Translation gives CSVDASGVSNEQFF.